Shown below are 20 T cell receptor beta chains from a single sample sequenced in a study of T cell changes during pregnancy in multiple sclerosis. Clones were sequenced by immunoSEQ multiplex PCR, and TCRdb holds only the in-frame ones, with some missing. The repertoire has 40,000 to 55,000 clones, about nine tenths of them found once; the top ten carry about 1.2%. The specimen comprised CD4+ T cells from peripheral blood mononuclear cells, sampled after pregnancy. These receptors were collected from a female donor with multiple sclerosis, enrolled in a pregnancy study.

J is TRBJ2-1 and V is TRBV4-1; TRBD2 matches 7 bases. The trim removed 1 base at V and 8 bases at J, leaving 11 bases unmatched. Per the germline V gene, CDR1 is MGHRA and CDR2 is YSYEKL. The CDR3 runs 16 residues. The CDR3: CASSQASGRAEDEQFF. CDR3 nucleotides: TGCGCCAGCAGCCAAGCTTCAGGGAGGGCCGAGGATGAGCAGTTCTTC.

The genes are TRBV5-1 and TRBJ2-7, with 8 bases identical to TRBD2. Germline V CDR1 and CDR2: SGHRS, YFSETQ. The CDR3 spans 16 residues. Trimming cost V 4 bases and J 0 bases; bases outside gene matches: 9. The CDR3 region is CASSRDPGLVSYEQYF. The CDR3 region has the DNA TGCGCCAGCAGCAGGGATCCGGGACTAGTCTCCTACGAGCAGTACTTC.

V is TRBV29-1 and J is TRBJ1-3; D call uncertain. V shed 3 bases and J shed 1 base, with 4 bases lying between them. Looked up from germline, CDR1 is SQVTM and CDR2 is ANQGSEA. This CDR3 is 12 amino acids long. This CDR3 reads CSVEESGNTIYF. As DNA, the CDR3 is TGCAGCGTTGAGGAGTCTGGAAACACCATATATTTT.

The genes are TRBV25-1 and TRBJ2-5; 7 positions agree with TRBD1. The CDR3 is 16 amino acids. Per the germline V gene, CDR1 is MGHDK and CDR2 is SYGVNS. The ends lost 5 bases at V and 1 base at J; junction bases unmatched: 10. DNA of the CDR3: TGTGCCAGCAGTACACAGGACAGGCGATTCCAAGAGACCCAGTACTTC. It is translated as CASSTQDRRFQETQYF.

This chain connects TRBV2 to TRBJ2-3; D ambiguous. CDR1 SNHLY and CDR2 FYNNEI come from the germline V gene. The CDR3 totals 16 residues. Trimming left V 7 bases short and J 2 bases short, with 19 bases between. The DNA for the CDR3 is TGTGCCAGCACCTCCGACGTGGGCAGTATCACAGATACGCAGTATTTT. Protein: CASTSDVGSITDTQYF.

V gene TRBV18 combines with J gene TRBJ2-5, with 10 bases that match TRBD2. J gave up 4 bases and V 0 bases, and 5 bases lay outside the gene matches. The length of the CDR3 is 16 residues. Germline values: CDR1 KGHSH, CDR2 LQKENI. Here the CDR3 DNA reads TGTGCCAGCTCACCACCGAGCGGGAGGGCCCTAGAGACCCAGTACTTC. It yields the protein CASSPPSGRALETQYF. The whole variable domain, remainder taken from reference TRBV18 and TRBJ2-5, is NAGVMQNPRHLVRRRGQEARLRCSPMKGHSHVYWYRQLPEEGLKFMVYLQKENIIDESGMPKERFSAEFPKEGPSILRIQQVVRGDSAAYFCASSPPSGRALETQYFGPGTRLLVL.

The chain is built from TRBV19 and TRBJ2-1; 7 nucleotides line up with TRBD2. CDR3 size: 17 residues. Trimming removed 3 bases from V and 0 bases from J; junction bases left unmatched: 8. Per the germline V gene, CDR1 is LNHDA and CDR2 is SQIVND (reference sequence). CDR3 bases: TGTGCCAGTAGTATCCTCACTAGCGACCTCTCCTACAATGAGCAGTTCTTC. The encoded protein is CASSILTSDLSYNEQFF.

The CDR3 DNA is TGTGCCAGCAGCTTGGCTAGCGGGTTCACAGATACGCAGTATTTT. It yields the protein CASSLASGFTDTQYF. This chain uses TRBV5-6 with TRBJ2-3; 8 nucleotides line up with TRBD2. V was pared by 0 bases and J by 2 bases, with 2 bases of the junction left unmatched. The CDR3 sequence is 15 residues long. The germline V gene encodes CDR1 SGHDT and CDR2 YYEEEE.

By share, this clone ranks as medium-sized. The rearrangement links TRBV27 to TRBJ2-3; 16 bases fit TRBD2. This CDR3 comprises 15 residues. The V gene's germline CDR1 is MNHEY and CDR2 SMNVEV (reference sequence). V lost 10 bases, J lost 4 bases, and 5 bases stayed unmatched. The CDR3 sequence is CATGTSGRAPDTQYF. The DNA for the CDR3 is TGTGCCACGGGGACTAGCGGGAGGGCACCAGATACGCAGTATTTT.

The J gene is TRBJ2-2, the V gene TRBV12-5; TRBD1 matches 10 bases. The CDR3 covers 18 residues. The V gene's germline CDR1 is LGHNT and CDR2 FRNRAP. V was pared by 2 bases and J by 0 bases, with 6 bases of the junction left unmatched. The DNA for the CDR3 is TGTGCTAGTGGTTTGCCGACGGGACAGGGGACGAACACCGGGGAGCTGTTTTTT. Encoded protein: CASGLPTGQGTNTGELFF.

This CDR3 reads CASSPLLTSTEQYF. The CDR3 DNA is TGTGCCAGCAGCCCCCTGTTGACTAGCACCGAGCAGTACTTC. The rearrangement joins TRBV7-9 to TRBJ2-7, with 7 bases fitting TRBD2. Germline V gene data show CDR1 as SEHNR and CDR2 as FQNEAQ (reference sequence). CDR3 length: 14 amino acids. The junction had 10 bases not matched to a gene; V was cut back by 5 bases and J by 6 bases.

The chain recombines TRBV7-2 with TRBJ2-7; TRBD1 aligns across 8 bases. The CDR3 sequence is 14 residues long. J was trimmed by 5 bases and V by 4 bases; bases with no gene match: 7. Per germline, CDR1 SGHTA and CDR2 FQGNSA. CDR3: CASSSGQGSNEQYF. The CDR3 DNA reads TGTGCCAGCAGCTCCGGACAGGGTTCGAACGAGCAGTACTTC.

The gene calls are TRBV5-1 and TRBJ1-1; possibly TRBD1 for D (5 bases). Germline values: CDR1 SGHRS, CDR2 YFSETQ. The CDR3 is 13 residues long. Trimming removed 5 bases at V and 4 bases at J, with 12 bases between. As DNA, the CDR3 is TGCGCCAGCAGAAAGAACGGGGGCACTGAAGCTTTCTTT. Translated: CASRKNGGTEAFF.

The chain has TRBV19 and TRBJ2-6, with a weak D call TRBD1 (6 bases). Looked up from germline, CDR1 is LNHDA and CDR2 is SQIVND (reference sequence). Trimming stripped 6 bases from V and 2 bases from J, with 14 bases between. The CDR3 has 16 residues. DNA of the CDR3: TGTGCCAGTAGGATGGACAGAATGCCTGGGGCCAACGTCCTGACTTTC. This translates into CASRMDRMPGANVLTF. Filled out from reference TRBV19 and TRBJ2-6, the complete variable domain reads DGGITQSPKYLFRKEGQNVTLSCEQNLNHDAMYWYRQDPGQGLRLIYYSQIVNDFQKGDIAEGYSVSREKKESFPLTVTSAQKNPTAFYLCASRMDRMPGANVLTFGAGSRLTVL.

CDR3 nucleotides: TGTGCCAGCAGCGCCGGGACAGGGAACACCGGGGAGCTGTTTTTT. Amino acids: CASSAGTGNTGELFF. V and J are TRBV25-1 and TRBJ2-2; 8 bases map to TRBD1. This CDR3 is 15 amino acids long. J was trimmed by 1 base and V by 6 bases; bases with no gene match: 4. Per the germline V gene, CDR1 is MGHDK and CDR2 is SYGVNS.

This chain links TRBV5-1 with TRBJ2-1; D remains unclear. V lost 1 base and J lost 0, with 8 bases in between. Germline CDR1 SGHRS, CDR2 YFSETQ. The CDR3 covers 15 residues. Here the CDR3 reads CASSLMASSYNEQFF. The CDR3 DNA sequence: TGCGCCAGCAGCTTGATGGCTAGCTCCTACAATGAGCAGTTCTTC.

DNA of the CDR3: TGTGCCAGCAGTCTGGGGCAGGGTAATGAAAAACTGTTTTTT. Protein sequence: CASSLGQGNEKLFF. The genes are TRBV28 and TRBJ1-4; perhaps TRBD1 as D (5 bases). The CDR3 has 14 amino acids. The germline V and J ends were trimmed by 5 bases and 4 bases, with 11 bases remaining between them. Germline V gives CDR1 MDHEN, CDR2 SYDVKM.

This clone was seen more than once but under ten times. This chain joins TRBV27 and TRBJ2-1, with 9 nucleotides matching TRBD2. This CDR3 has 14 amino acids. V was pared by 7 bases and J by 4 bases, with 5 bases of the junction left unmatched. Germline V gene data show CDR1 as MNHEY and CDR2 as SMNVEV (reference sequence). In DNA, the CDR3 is TGTGCCAGCAAGAGACTAGCGGAGTACAATGAGCAGTTCTTC. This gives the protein CASKRLAEYNEQFF.

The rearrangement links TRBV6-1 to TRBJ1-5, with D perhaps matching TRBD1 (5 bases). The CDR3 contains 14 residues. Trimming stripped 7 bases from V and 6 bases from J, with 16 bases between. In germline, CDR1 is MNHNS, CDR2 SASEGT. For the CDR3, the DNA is TGTGCCAGCACGAACCAGGGAGGTACTCAGCCCCAGCATTTT. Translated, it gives CASTNQGGTQPQHF.

The DNA for the CDR3 is TGTGCCAGCAGCCTCAAACTAGCGGAGCTTGGTAAAGATACGCAGTATTTT. It codes for CASSLKLAELGKDTQYF. The chain employs TRBV7-3 and TRBJ2-3; TRBD2 agrees at 8 bases. This CDR3 region has 17 residues. Germline V gene sequence: CDR1 SGHTA, CDR2 FQGTGA. V dropped 5 bases and J dropped 5; count of bases not matched to a gene: 15.